Following are 26 T cell receptor beta chains from one sample sequenced in a study of glioma-infiltrating T cells. Amplification of TCR alpha and beta CDR3 regions from RNA used iRepertoire nested multiplex PCR. MiXCR was run by TCRdb on the multiplex PCR reads, yielding one entry per CDR3 protein. The sample has fewer than 500,000 distinct CDR3 sequences, 41% seen once. Sequenced: glioma tissue, nonneoplastic brain tissue, or PBMCs (not recorded which). The receptors derive from a human donor with low-grade glioma or glioblastoma, undergoing nonglioma brain surgery, or in good health (not recorded which).

There are a few counts of this clonotype. The chain uses TRBV27 and TRBJ2-7, with TRBD2 matching 15 bases. This CDR3 is built from 15 residues. V gave up 6 bases and J gave up 6 bases; unmatched junction bases: 6. Germline assignment: CDR1 MNHEY and CDR2 SMNVEV (reference sequence). The CDR3 DNA is TGTGCCAGCAGCCAGGGACTAGCGGGAGGACTCGAGCAGTACTTC. The encoded protein is CASSQGLAGGLEQYF.

CDR3 in amino acids: CASSPPAAYNEQFF. The CDR3 region has the DNA TGTGCCAGCTCACCACCAGCGGCCTACAATGAGCAGTTCTTC. This chain joins TRBV18 and TRBJ2-1; TRBD2 might be the D (5 bases). Trimming left V 0 bases short and J 2 bases short, with 5 bases between. Germline V lookup: CDR1 KGHSH, CDR2 LQKENI. The CDR3 contains 14 residues.

V and J are TRBV12-3 or TRBV12-4 and TRBJ2-1; no clear D. V shed 5 bases and J shed 8 bases, with 13 bases lying between them. This CDR3 has 13 amino acids. The CDR3 sequence: CASSPLLRDEQFF. In DNA form, the CDR3 reads TGTGCCAGCAGTCCCCTATTAAGGGATGAGCAGTTCTTC.

V is TRBV18 and J is TRBJ1-1; a weak D match, TRBD1 (6 bases). This CDR3 comprises 14 residues. Germline CDR1 and CDR2: KGHSH and LQKENI. V was cut by 2 bases and J by 4 bases, with 11 bases left in between. The CDR3 region is CASSPTQGGTEAFF. For the CDR3, the DNA is TGTGCCAGCTCACCAACACAGGGTGGCACTGAAGCTTTCTTT. Together with reference TRBV18 and TRBJ1-1, the CDR3 gives the full variable domain: NAGVMQNPRHLVRRRGQEARLRCSPMKGHSHVYWYRQLPEEGLKFMVYLQKENIIDESGMPKERFSAEFPKEGPSILRIQQVVRGDSAAYFCASSPTQGGTEAFFGQGTRLTVV.

The J gene is TRBJ2-1, the V gene TRBV11-1, with TRBD2 matching over 11 bases. The CDR3 is 14 amino acids. Germline V lookup: CDR1 SGHAT, CDR2 FQDESV (reference sequence). V trimming: 7 bases; J trimming: 8 bases; junction bases outside the gene matches: 7. The CDR3 spells CASNLAGGQDEQFF. The CDR3 region has the DNA TGTGCCAGCAATCTAGCGGGAGGCCAGGATGAGCAGTTCTTC.

The sample holds many counts of this clonotype. The chain couples TRBV27 to TRBJ1-2; 7 bases match TRBD1. In germline, CDR1 is MNHEY, CDR2 SMNVEV (reference sequence). J was trimmed by 4 bases and V by 5 bases; bases with no gene match: 4. The length of the CDR3 is 13 residues. The CDR3 sequence is CASSLGTAYGYTF. CDR3 coding DNA: TGTGCCAGCAGTCTCGGGACAGCCTATGGCTACACCTTC.

This clonotype was found many times. This chain links TRBV27 with TRBJ2-7; tentatively, D is TRBD1 (5 bases). Between the trimmed V and J ends, which lost 6 bases and 7 bases, there was a span of 19 bases. In germline, CDR1 is MNHEY, CDR2 SMNVEV (reference sequence). The CDR3 length is 14 residues. The CDR3 is CASRPDTGKWEQYF. Here the CDR3 DNA reads TGTGCCAGCAGACCCGACACAGGAAAATGGGAGCAGTACTTC.

On this clonotype: The junction does not match germline at one end; this may be a read error. J is TRBJ1-1 and V is TRBV27, with 8 bases aligning to TRBD1. This CDR3 is 15 amino acids long. Germline CDR1 and CDR2: MNHEY and SMNVEV (reference sequence). In DNA form, the CDR3 reads TGTGCCAGCACCCCGGACAGGGCTGGAAACACTAAAGCTTCCTTT. Its protein is CASTPDRAGNTKASF.

V gene TRBV3-1 combines with J gene TRBJ1-2; weak D call: TRBD1 (5 bases). This CDR3 region has 14 residues. With 0 bases removed from V and 7 bases from J, the gap between germline ends came to 12 bases. Germline V gives CDR1 LGHDT, CDR2 YNNKEL (reference sequence). Written as DNA, the CDR3 is TGTGCCAGCAGCCAAGATAATGGGGGACGTGGCTACACCTTC. Translating it yields CASSQDNGGRGYTF.

V usage is TRBV29-1 and J usage is TRBJ2-4, with 8 bases identical to TRBD2. Germline assignment: CDR1 SQVTM and CDR2 ANQGSEA. This CDR3 region has 13 residues. The ends lost 6 bases at V and 7 bases at J; junction bases unmatched: 8. CDR3 residues: CSVQLPGGNIQYF. The CDR3 nucleotides are TGCAGCGTCCAACTGCCGGGGGGGAACATTCAGTACTTC.

The V and J genes are TRBV4-1 and TRBJ2-7, with D perhaps assigned TRBD1 or TRBD2 (5 bases each). Trimming pared 0 bases from V and 6 bases from J, leaving 21 bases between. CDR1 is MGHRA and CDR2 is YSYEKL in the germline V gene. The CDR3 is made up of 17 amino acids. CDR3 residues: CASSQEGVGLRAIEQYF. CDR3 DNA sequence: TGCGCCAGCAGCCAAGAGGGGGTAGGTCTGAGGGCAATCGAGCAGTACTTC.

This clonotype was seen at least ten times. The chain combines TRBV20-1 with TRBJ1-2; 10 bases line up with TRBD1. V lost 5 bases, J lost 3 bases, and 6 bases stayed unmatched. CDR3 size: 14 residues. The V gene's germline CDR1 is DFQATT and CDR2 SNEGSKA (reference sequence). The CDR3 DNA is TGCAGTGCTCATTCGGGGACAGGGGACTATGGCTACACCTTC. It translates to CSAHSGTGDYGYTF.

This clonotype was detected a few times. The rearrangement links TRBV10-3 to TRBJ1-2; 8 nucleotides match TRBD1. CDR3 length: 18 residues. The germline V gene has CDR1 ENHRY and CDR2 SYGVKD. The V and J ends lost 0 bases and 0 bases, in that order; junction bases with no gene match: 9. The CDR3 is CAISESIIRDRPNYGYTF. CDR3 sequence (DNA): TGTGCCATCAGTGAGTCGATTATTCGGGACAGGCCTAACTATGGCTACACCTTC.

On this clonotype: Possible read error: a much larger clone is one base away. In DNA, the CDR3 is TGTGCCAGCAGTCCGTTTGCGGGACGGAAGGACACTGAAGCTTTCTTT. Amino acids: CASSPFAGRKDTEAFF. The chain combines TRBV27 with TRBJ1-1, with TRBD1 as a possible D gene (5 bases). Looked up from germline, CDR1 is MNHEY and CDR2 is SMNVEV (reference sequence). CDR3 length: 16 amino acids. The V end was cut by 5 bases, the J end by 3 bases, with 19 bases between.

This clonotype was seen only a few times. A read error may produce the germline difference seen at one junction end. The chain has TRBV4-1 and TRBJ1-5, with D unresolved. The CDR3 has 15 residues. CDR1 MGHRA and CDR2 YSYEKL come from the germline V gene. CDR3 amino acids: CASSQDGQGNQPQHF. CDR3 coding DNA: TGTGCCAGCAGCCAAGATGGGCAGGGCAATCAGCCCCAGCATTTT.

The chain employs TRBV18 and TRBJ2-5, with D unresolved. The germline gives CDR1 KGHSH, CDR2 LQKENI. This CDR3 spans 14 amino acids. Trimming stripped 1 base from V and 2 bases from J, with 8 bases between. The CDR3 loop is CASSPRDFQETQYF. The CDR3 DNA sequence: TGTGCCAGCTCACCACGCGACTTTCAAGAGACCCAGTACTTC.

This clonotype has ten or more counts. The rearrangement joins TRBV6-1 to TRBJ1-1, with D perhaps TRBD1 (5 bases). Germline V gene sequence: CDR1 MNHNS, CDR2 SASEGT. V lost 6 bases and J 2 bases, leaving 19 bases between the germline ends. This CDR3 has 16 residues. The DNA of the CDR3 is TGTGCCAGCAGGCTAGGGACTCTCGGGTTCAACACTGAAGCTTTCTTT. This encodes CASRLGTLGFNTEAFF.

The chain employs TRBV4-1 and TRBJ2-1; weak D call: TRBD1 (6 bases). CDR1 and CDR2 from the germline V gene are MGHRA and YSYEKL. The V end lost 0 bases, the J end lost 10 bases, and 13 bases lay between the germline ends. This CDR3 is built from 14 residues. CDR3 nucleotide sequence: TGCGCCAGCAGCCAAGAGAACAGGGTGTACGAGCAGTTCTTC. Its translation: CASSQENRVYEQFF.

This chain connects TRBV7-9 to TRBJ1-4; D not resolved. This CDR3 comprises 12 residues. Germline CDR1 SEHNR, CDR2 FQNEAQ (reference sequence). The V end lost 7 bases, the J end lost 7 bases, and 10 bases lay between the germline ends. The CDR3 region has the DNA TGTGCCAGCAAGGGCGGTGGTGAAAAACTGTTTTTT. Translation gives CASKGGGEKLFF.

This clonotype was counted a few times. This chain uses TRBV20-1 with TRBJ2-5; the D is unclear. V was clipped by 0 bases and J by 2 bases, with 10 bases between them. CDR1 and CDR2 from the germline V gene are DFQATT and SNEGSKA (reference sequence). The CDR3 is 14 residues long. In nucleotides, the CDR3 is TGCAGTGCTAGAGATACGCGTGAACAAGAGACCCAGTACTTC. Its translation is CSARDTREQETQYF.

This chain links TRBV24-1 with TRBJ2-1; 13 bases align to TRBD2. Unmatched junction bases numbered 8, after V lost 1 base and J lost 6 bases. Germline V gene data show CDR1 as KGHDR and CDR2 as SFDVKD. The CDR3 has 18 amino acids. CDR3 in amino acids: CATSDFGTTSGRPNEQFF. Here the CDR3 DNA reads TGTGCCACCAGTGATTTTGGGACGACTAGCGGGAGGCCCAATGAGCAGTTCTTC.

This clonotype has more than one count but fewer than ten. V and J are TRBV4-2 and TRBJ2-2; 8 bases fit TRBD2. The CDR3 has 16 residues. The trim removed 4 bases at V and 4 bases at J, leaving 8 bases unmatched. Germline V gives CDR1 LGHNA, CDR2 YNFKEQ. As DNA, the CDR3 is TGTGCCAGCAGCCCAGGACTAGCCGACCCCACCGGGGAGCTGTTTTTT. Translating it yields CASSPGLADPTGELFF.

The table lists this clonotype with many counts. This rearrangement joins TRBV19 to TRBJ2-3; D gene unclear. The germline gives CDR1 LNHDA, CDR2 SQIVND (reference sequence). The CDR3 runs to 11 residues. Between the trimmed V and J ends, which lost 5 bases and 2 bases, there was a span of 2 bases. The CDR3 loop reads CASSATDTQYF. The CDR3 coding sequence is TGTGCCAGTAGTGCCACAGATACGCAGTATTTT.

This clonotype was recorded at least ten times. The chain recombines TRBV4-1 with TRBJ2-5; 7 bases line up with TRBD2. Trimming at V came to 3 bases and at J to 1 base, leaving 5 bases not matched to a gene. The CDR3 runs 15 residues. The V gene's germline CDR1 is MGHRA and CDR2 YSYEKL. The CDR3 nucleotides read TGCGCCAGCAGCCAGGAAGGACTAGGCCAAGAGACCCAGTACTTC. The encoded protein is CASSQEGLGQETQYF.

V and J are TRBV7-8 and TRBJ2-5; 7 nucleotides match TRBD1. V lost 4 bases, J lost 1 base, and 9 bases stayed unmatched. CDR1 and CDR2 from the germline V gene are SGHVS and FQNEAQ. The CDR3 totals 16 residues. CDR3 DNA sequence: TGTGCCAGCAGCTCAGGGATCCGGGACAGCCAAGAGACCCAGTACTTC. It translates to CASSSGIRDSQETQYF. The whole variable domain, filled in from reference TRBV7-8 and TRBJ2-5, reads GAGVSQSPRYKVAKRGQDVALRCDPISGHVSLFWYQQALGQGPEFLTYFQNEAQLDKSGLPSDRFFAERPEGSVSTLKIQRTQQEDSAVYLCASSSGIRDSQETQYFGPGTRLLVL.

The gene calls are TRBV6-2 or TRBV6-3 and TRBJ1-2, with 8 bases matching TRBD1. Trimming at V came to 6 bases and at J to 7 bases, leaving 13 bases not matched to a gene. The CDR3 sequence is 15 residues long. Germline CDR1 and CDR2: MNHEY and SVGEGT. The CDR3 sequence is CASRPGTGPRSGYTF. The CDR3 DNA reads TGTGCCAGCAGGCCCGGGACAGGACCACGGAGTGGCTACACCTTC.